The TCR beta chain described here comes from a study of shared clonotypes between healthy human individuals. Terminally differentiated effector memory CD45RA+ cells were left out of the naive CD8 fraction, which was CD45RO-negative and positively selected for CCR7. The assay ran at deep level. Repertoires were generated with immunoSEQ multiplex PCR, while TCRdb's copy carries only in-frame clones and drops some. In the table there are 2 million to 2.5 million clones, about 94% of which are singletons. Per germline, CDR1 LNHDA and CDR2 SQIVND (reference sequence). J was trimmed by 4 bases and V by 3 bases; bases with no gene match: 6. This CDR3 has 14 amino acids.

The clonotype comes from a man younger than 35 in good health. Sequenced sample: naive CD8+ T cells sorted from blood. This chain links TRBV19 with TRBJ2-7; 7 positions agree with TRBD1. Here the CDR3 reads CASSIRQGFYEQYF. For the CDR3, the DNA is TGTGCCAGTAGTATCCGACAGGGTTTTTACGAGCAGTACTTC.